Below, 31 T cell receptor beta chains from the same sample are listed, as sequenced in a study of blood T cell repertoires in COVID-19. Some clones are missing from TCRdb's copy, which holds only in-frame ones; the method was immunoSEQ multiplex PCR. The table shows about 170,000 clones, with approximately 84% occurring only once. Material for sequencing was PBMCs or T cells enriched from blood (not recorded which). The receptors were sampled from a man between 45 and 60 years old who had recovered from COVID-19.

The J gene is TRBJ1-2, the V gene TRBV27; D is possibly TRBD1 (6 bases). The CDR3 runs 15 residues. Trimming stripped 6 bases from V and 4 bases from J, with 18 bases between. Germline values: CDR1 MNHEY, CDR2 SMNVEV (reference sequence). The CDR3 protein is CASRYRETEFYGYTF. In DNA form, the CDR3 reads TGTGCCAGCAGATACAGGGAAACGGAGTTCTATGGCTACACCTTC.

This chain connects TRBV5-4 to TRBJ2-1; no clear D. The CDR3 spans 16 residues. V lost 4 bases, J lost 4 bases, and 18 bases lay in between. CDR1 and CDR2 from the germline V gene are SGHNT and YYREEE (reference sequence). The CDR3 reads CASSASLKILYNEQFF. As DNA, the CDR3 is TGTGCCAGCAGCGCGTCCTTAAAGATCTTATACAATGAGCAGTTCTTC.

The genes are TRBV7-2 and TRBJ1-2; weak D call: TRBD1 (5 bases). Germline values: CDR1 SGHTA, CDR2 FQGNSA. The length of the CDR3 is 14 residues. V shed 6 bases and J shed 0 bases, with 11 bases lying between them. The CDR3 coding sequence is TGTGCCAGCAGTAACAGGTTAGCTAACTATGGCTACACCTTC. It is translated as CASSNRLANYGYTF.

The chain links TRBV5-1 to TRBJ1-1, with D unresolved. The CDR3 consists of 14 residues. CDR1 SGHRS and CDR2 YFSETQ come from the germline V gene. Trimming left V 0 bases short and J 1 base short, with 7 bases between. This CDR3 is CASSLGSQNTEAFF. The CDR3 DNA is TGCGCCAGCAGCTTGGGGTCACAGAACACTGAAGCTTTCTTT.

The genes are TRBV28 and TRBJ1-2; 12 positions agree with TRBD1. Germline CDR1 and CDR2: MDHEN and SYDVKM. V was clipped by 11 bases and J by 6 bases; unmatched bases: 7. This CDR3 region has 13 residues. CDR3 coding DNA: TGTGCCTTGACCGGGACAGGGGGCCATGGCTACACCTTC. Protein product: CALTGTGGHGYTF.

This clone was seen a handful of times. The J gene is TRBJ1-6, the V gene TRBV3-1 (or the pseudogene TRBV3-2); D remains ambiguous. The V gene lost 0 bases and the J gene lost 0 bases, with 9 bases spanning the gap. Germline CDR1 is LGHDT and CDR2 is YNNKEL (reference sequence). The CDR3 spans 17 residues. CDR3 residues: CASSQDLPSSYNSPLHF. CDR3 bases: TGTGCCAGCAGCCAAGACCTCCCGAGCTCCTATAATTCACCCCTCCACTTT.

The V gene is TRBV12-3 or TRBV12-4, the J gene TRBJ2-1; tentative D call: TRBD1 (6 bases). The CDR3 contains 12 residues. V lost 5 bases and J lost 12, with 14 bases in between. The CDR3 nucleotides read TGTGCCAGCAGTCCACAACAGGGTTGGCAGTTCTTC. It specifies CASSPQQGWQFF.

V and J are TRBV7-2 and TRBJ1-1, with D maybe TRBD1 (6 bases). This CDR3 has 15 residues. CDR1 and CDR2 (germline): SGHTA, FQGNSA. Trimming took off 3 bases at V and 2 bases at J, with 13 bases between the two ends. CDR3 in amino acids: CASSLTGTQNTEAFF. CDR3 bases: TGTGCCAGCAGCTTGACCGGGACACAAAACACTGAAGCTTTCTTT.

This clone was seen a handful of times. Here the CDR3 DNA reads TGTGCCAGCAGCCAAGTCCCACAACATGGCTACACCTTC. It codes for CASSQVPQHGYTF. The rearrangement links TRBV3-1 (or the pseudogene TRBV3-2) to TRBJ1-2; D is ambiguous. V lost 1 base to trimming and J lost 6 bases, with 9 bases between them. The CDR3 loop spans 13 amino acids. Germline V gene lookup returns CDR1 LGHDT and CDR2 YNNKEL (reference sequence).

The chain recombines TRBV10-1 with TRBJ2-1, with TRBD2 identical over 14 bases. J gave up 10 bases and V 0 bases, and 11 bases lay outside the gene matches. The CDR3 extends over 18 amino acids. Germline CDR1 reads WNHNN; CDR2 reads SYGVQD (reference sequence). The CDR3 reads CASSESRGGLAGAREQFF. CDR3 nucleotide sequence: TGCGCCAGCAGTGAGTCGAGAGGGGGACTAGCGGGGGCGAGGGAGCAGTTCTTC.

The chain combines TRBV9 with TRBJ2-5; 7 bases map to TRBD1. The CDR3 is 14 residues long. Trimming took 4 bases from V and 4 from J; bases not matched to a gene: 7. The germline V gene encodes CDR1 SGDLS and CDR2 YYNGEE. CDR3 protein: CASSSAAGGETQYF. The DNA for the CDR3 is TGTGCCAGCAGCTCAGCCGCAGGGGGAGAGACCCAGTACTTC.

The rearrangement joins TRBV3-1 (or the pseudogene TRBV3-2) to TRBJ2-3, with D perhaps TRBD2 (6 bases). Trimming cost V 3 bases and J 9 bases, with 7 bases left between them. Looked up from germline, CDR1 is LGHDT and CDR2 is YNNKEL (reference sequence). This CDR3 is 11 amino acids long. The CDR3 loop is CASSQGGTQYF. The CDR3 DNA sequence: TGTGCCAGCAGCCAGGGAGGCACGCAGTATTTT.

CDR3 bases: TGTGCCAGCAGTCGGGGATCTGCAACTAATGAAAAACTGTTTTTT. Encoded protein: CASSRGSATNEKLFF. The chain employs TRBV27 and TRBJ1-4; no clear D gene. The V gene lost 5 bases and the J gene lost 0 bases, with 10 bases spanning the gap. Germline CDR1 and CDR2: MNHEY and SMNVEV (reference sequence). The CDR3 consists of 15 residues.

This chain joins TRBV29-1 and TRBJ2-7; 8 nucleotides agree with TRBD1. The CDR3 spans 13 residues. Germline V gives CDR1 SQVTM, CDR2 ANQGSEA. J was trimmed by 0 bases and V by 5 bases; bases with no gene match: 3. The CDR3 DNA follows: TGCAGCGTTCGGACAGGGACCTCCTACGAGCAGTACTTC. The encoded protein is CSVRTGTSYEQYF.

The rearrangement uses TRBV9 and TRBJ1-1; D is ambiguous. Germline V lookup: CDR1 SGDLS, CDR2 YYNGEE. V gave up 0 bases and J gave up 6 bases, with 12 bases separating them. CDR3 length equals 14 residues. The CDR3 region has the DNA TGTGCCAGCAGCGTAGCATTTGGGCCGGCTGAAGCTTTCTTT. It yields the protein CASSVAFGPAEAFF.

This rearrangement joins TRBV30 to TRBJ1-1; 7 nucleotides align to TRBD1. Germline values: CDR1 GTSNPN, CDR2 SVGIG (reference sequence). The CDR3 spans 14 residues. With V trimmed by 3 bases and J by 7 bases, 11 bases remained unmatched. The CDR3 DNA follows: TGTGCCTGGAGCGGAGGGGGCGGTGTTGTTGAAGCTTTCTTT. This encodes CAWSGGGGVVEAFF.

This chain connects TRBV5-8 to TRBJ2-3, with a weak D call TRBD1 (5 bases). This CDR3 has 14 residues. Deletions cut 2 bases from V and 0 bases from J, with 7 bases between. Germline assignment: CDR1 SGHTS and CDR2 YDEGEE. CDR3 protein: CASSLRGSTDTQYF. For the CDR3, the DNA is TGTGCCAGCAGCTTAAGGGGAAGCACAGATACGCAGTATTTT.

The V call is TRBV3-1 (or the pseudogene TRBV3-2), the J call TRBJ1-1; 9 bases are shared with TRBD1. The germline V gene has CDR1 LGHDT and CDR2 YNNKEL (reference sequence). V dropped 4 bases and J dropped 1; count of bases not matched to a gene: 4. This CDR3 is built from 15 residues. The DNA of the CDR3 is TGTGCCAGCAGCCCCCCGGGACAGGGGAACACTGAAGCTTTCTTT. Translation gives CASSPPGQGNTEAFF.

The chain is built from TRBV9 and TRBJ1-4, with a weak D call TRBD1 (5 bases). This CDR3 has 16 amino acids. CDR1 is SGDLS, CDR2 YYNGEE, per germline. Trimming took 4 bases from V and 1 from J, leaving 14 bases between them. The chain's CDR3 is CASSPHRGGTNEKLFF. CDR3 bases: TGTGCCAGCAGCCCCCACCGGGGGGGAACTAATGAAAAACTGTTTTTT.

The V and J genes are TRBV19 and TRBJ1-2; TRBD1 is a possible D gene (5 bases). This CDR3 has 15 amino acids. Germline V CDR1 and CDR2: LNHDA, SQIVND (reference sequence). Trimming took off 1 base at V and 0 bases at J, with 9 bases between the two ends. The CDR3 reads CASSIGGLANYGYTF. CDR3 nucleotides: TGTGCCAGTAGTATAGGGGGACTAGCTAACTATGGCTACACCTTC. Full variable domain (outside the CDR3, taken from reference TRBV19 and TRBJ1-2): DGGITQSPKYLFRKEGQNVTLSCEQNLNHDAMYWYRQDPGQGLRLIYYSQIVNDFQKGDIAEGYSVSREKKESFPLTVTSAQKNPTAFYLCASSIGGLANYGYTFGSGTRLTVV.

The chain employs TRBV3-1 (or the pseudogene TRBV3-2) and TRBJ2-5; TRBD2 might be the D (7 bases). The germline V gene has CDR1 LGHDT and CDR2 YNNKEL (reference sequence). Trimming removed 1 base from V and 0 bases from J, with 9 bases in between. This CDR3 is built from 15 residues. The CDR3 here is CASSQAGGHQETQYF. DNA for the CDR3: TGTGCCAGCAGCCAAGCGGGGGGCCACCAAGAGACCCAGTACTTC.

The genes are TRBV11-2 and TRBJ1-1; maybe TRBD1 (5 bases). The CDR3 length is 14 residues. Trimming took off 1 base at V and 1 base at J, with 7 bases between the two ends. The germline V gene encodes CDR1 SGHAT and CDR2 FQNNGV. CDR3 loop: CASSLVGGNTEAFF. The CDR3 nucleotides read TGTGCCAGCAGCTTAGTGGGGGGGAACACTGAAGCTTTCTTT.

The rearrangement links TRBV4-3 to TRBJ2-1; 7 bases align to TRBD1. The CDR3 contains 18 residues. Trimming cost V 0 bases and J 4 bases; bases outside gene matches: 12. Germline V gene data show CDR1 as LGHNA and CDR2 as YSLEER. The CDR3 is CASSQEIQTGPFYNEQFF. As DNA, the CDR3 is TGCGCCAGCAGCCAAGAAATTCAGACAGGGCCTTTTTACAATGAGCAGTTCTTC.

For this clone: At one boundary the junction diverges from the germline segment, which might be a read error. This chain connects TRBV4-2 to TRBJ1-1; 7 positions match TRBD1. There are 14 residues in the CDR3. Germline lookup yields CDR1 LGHNA and CDR2 YNFKEQ. CDR3 residues: CASSSPTGNAEAFF. DNA of the CDR3: TGTGCCAGCAGTTCCCCGACAGGGAACGCTGAAGCTTTCTTT.

The rearrangement joins TRBV9 to TRBJ1-1; weak D call: TRBD1 (6 bases). The CDR3 is made up of 15 amino acids. Germline V gene lookup returns CDR1 SGDLS and CDR2 YYNGEE. Deletions cut 6 bases from V and 3 bases from J, with 18 bases between. DNA of the CDR3: TGTGCCAGCACCGGGAGGGGGGTTCGAGACACTGAAGCTTTCTTT. This encodes CASTGRGVRDTEAFF.

The CDR3 nucleotides are TGTGCCAGCAGCCAATATGGGGGCAGAGCTTATGGCTACACCTTC. Amino acids: CASSQYGGRAYGYTF. The chain is built from TRBV3-1 (or the pseudogene TRBV3-2) and TRBJ1-2; D possibly corresponds to TRBD1 (6 bases). V was clipped by 2 bases and J by 5 bases, with 15 bases between them. The CDR3 runs 15 residues. CDR1 LGHDT and CDR2 YNNKEL come from the germline V gene (reference sequence).

This chain joins TRBV11-2 and TRBJ2-3; 7 bases are a match to TRBD1. The ends lost 2 bases at V and 0 bases at J; junction bases unmatched: 8. The CDR3 length is 17 residues. Germline CDR1 and CDR2: SGHAT and FQNNGV. For the CDR3, the DNA is TGTGCCAGCAGCTTAACCCCGACAGGGTCAAGCACAGATACGCAGTATTTT. Protein sequence: CASSLTPTGSSTDTQYF.

As for this clone: This same CDR3 is encoded by further DNA sequences in the sample. V usage is TRBV3-1 (or the pseudogene TRBV3-2) and J usage is TRBJ2-7; TRBD1 might be the D (5 bases). Per the germline V gene, CDR1 is LGHDT and CDR2 is YNNKEL (reference sequence). The V gene lost 1 base and the J gene lost 3 bases, with 7 bases spanning the gap. CDR3 size: 13 residues. The DNA of the CDR3 is TGTGCCAGCAGCCAAGCAGGGATCTACGAGCAGTACTTC. This codes for CASSQAGIYEQYF.

The V call is TRBV7-9, the J call TRBJ1-1; 7 bases agree with TRBD1. CDR1 SEHNR and CDR2 FQNEAQ come from the germline V gene (reference sequence). J lost 1 base, V lost 0 bases, and 2 bases had no gene match. The CDR3 is made up of 15 amino acids. The CDR3 loop is CASSLAGQANTEAFF. In DNA, the CDR3 is TGTGCCAGCAGCTTAGCTGGACAGGCGAACACTGAAGCTTTCTTT. Complete variable domain (other parts from reference TRBV7-9 and TRBJ1-1): DTGVSQNPRHKITKRGQNVTFRCDPISEHNRLYWYRQTLGQGPEFLTYFQNEAQLEKSRLLSDRFSAERPKGSFSTLEIQRTEQGDSAMYLCASSLAGQANTEAFFGQGTRLTVV.

The chain is built from TRBV7-2 and TRBJ2-5, with 13 bases fitting TRBD2. V shed 3 bases, J shed 7 bases, and the junction held 8 bases outside the gene matches. This CDR3 comprises 16 residues. Germline-derived CDR1 and CDR2 are SGHTA and FQGNSA. In DNA form, the CDR3 reads TGTGCCAGCAGCTTCACTAGCGGGGGGGAAGCGGGGACCCAGTACTTC. Its translation: CASSFTSGGEAGTQYF.

About this clone itself: The sample contains more than one DNA sequence encoding this CDR3. The V and J genes are TRBV9 and TRBJ1-6, with TRBD1 matching over 11 bases. After removal of 2 bases from V and 10 bases from J, the junction contained 5 bases not matched to a gene. Germline assignment: CDR1 SGDLS and CDR2 YYNGEE. This CDR3 spans 15 amino acids. The CDR3 sequence: CASSVGQGAGSPLHF. CDR3 sequence (DNA): TGTGCCAGCAGCGTTGGACAGGGGGCCGGATCACCCCTCCACTTT.